The 32 T cell receptor beta chains reported below all come from one sample, sequenced in a study of blood T cell repertoires in COVID-19. Here immunoSEQ multiplex PCR was the method, and the copy in TCRdb shows in-frame clones only, minus some. This table holds a few hundred thousand clones, around 92% found once. The sequenced sample was peripheral blood. The source is a woman aged 25 to 39 with COVID-19, enrolled during active disease.

This rearrangement joins TRBV15 to TRBJ1-1; 8 bases line up with TRBD1. The CDR3 loop spans 14 amino acids. The V segment lost 2 bases and the J segment 5 bases; nucleotides outside the gene matches: 4. CDR1 is LNHNV, CDR2 YYDKDF, per germline (reference sequence). The CDR3 coding sequence is TGTGCCACCAGCAGACCAGGGGGCGATACTGAAGCTTTCTTT. Its translation is CATSRPGGDTEAFF.

This clone was observed once. CDR3 protein: CASSYGTLGTDTQYF. The CDR3 bases are TGCGCCAGCAGCTACGGGACTCTAGGCACAGATACGCAGTATTTT. The rearrangement links TRBV5-1 to TRBJ2-3; D possibly corresponds to TRBD2 (6 bases). The length of the CDR3 is 15 residues. From germline, CDR1 is SGHRS and CDR2 YFSETQ. V shed 3 bases and J shed 1 base, with 12 bases lying between them.

The genes are TRBV29-1 and TRBJ2-7; 12 nucleotides align to TRBD2. This CDR3 is built from 14 residues. The germline V gene has CDR1 SQVTM and CDR2 ANQGSEA. V was clipped by 5 bases and J by 6 bases; unmatched bases: 8. The CDR3 protein is CSVRTPSGGAEQYF. The CDR3 DNA is TGCAGCGTTCGAACGCCTAGCGGGGGGGCCGAGCAGTACTTC.

The chain is built from TRBV11-3 and TRBJ2-3, with 10 bases that match TRBD1. V was clipped by 3 bases and J by 3 bases; unmatched bases: 9. The CDR3 covers 17 residues. The germline V gene has CDR1 SGHNT and CDR2 YENEEA. The CDR3 sequence: CASSLGGWGQGTDTQYF. DNA of the CDR3: TGTGCCAGCAGCTTGGGAGGCTGGGGACAGGGGACAGATACGCAGTATTTT.

V usage is TRBV18 and J usage is TRBJ2-7, with 8 bases aligning to TRBD1. This CDR3 spans 15 amino acids. CDR1 is KGHSH and CDR2 is LQKENI in the germline V gene. The ends lost 5 bases at V and 6 bases at J; junction bases unmatched: 12. CDR3 in amino acids: CASSSGQAPGSEQYF. Written as DNA, the CDR3 is TGTGCCAGCTCATCGGGACAGGCTCCAGGTTCCGAGCAGTACTTC.

The chain uses TRBV2 and TRBJ2-3, with TRBD1 matching over 7 bases. CDR1 SNHLY and CDR2 FYNNEI come from the germline V gene. The CDR3 length is 15 residues. The V gene end was trimmed by 1 base and the J gene end by 2 bases; junction bases not matched to a gene: 3. The CDR3 loop is CASSEEGATTDTQYF. Written as DNA, the CDR3 is TGTGCCAGCAGTGAAGAGGGGGCGACCACAGATACGCAGTATTTT.

This clone was picked up a small number of times. The chain uses TRBV5-1 and TRBJ2-1; 10 bases match TRBD2. Trimming took 4 bases from V and 8 from J; bases not matched to a gene: 15. CDR1 and CDR2 from the germline V gene are SGHRS and YFSETQ. The CDR3 totals 17 residues. The CDR3: CASSPPDSSGSGHEQFF. The CDR3 DNA is TGCGCCAGCAGCCCGCCCGACTCTAGCGGGAGTGGCCATGAGCAGTTCTTC.

The chain employs TRBV10-1 and TRBJ2-5, with 8 bases identical to TRBD2. There are 16 residues in the CDR3. V was pared by 0 bases and J by 0 bases, with 3 bases of the junction left unmatched. CDR1 and CDR2 (germline): WNHNN, SYGVQD (reference sequence). In nucleotides, the CDR3 is TGCGCCAGCAGTGAGTCACTAGCGGAAAACCAAGAGACCCAGTACTTC. This encodes CASSESLAENQETQYF.

V and J are TRBV6-2 or TRBV6-3 and TRBJ2-1; 11 bases align to TRBD1. This CDR3 has 16 residues. After removal of 5 bases from V and 7 bases from J, the junction contained 10 bases not matched to a gene. CDR1 and CDR2 (germline): MNHEY, SVGEGT. This CDR3 reads CASSPFRTGGKNEQFF. The CDR3 DNA sequence: TGTGCCAGCAGTCCCTTCCGGACAGGGGGCAAGAATGAGCAGTTCTTC.

J is TRBJ2-1 and V is TRBV18; 7 nucleotides line up with TRBD2. Germline assignment: CDR1 KGHSH and CDR2 LQKENI. After removal of 4 bases from V and 0 bases from J, the junction contained 6 bases not matched to a gene. The CDR3 extends over 16 amino acids. CDR3 in amino acids: CASSQRDGLSYNEQFF. In DNA form, the CDR3 reads TGTGCCAGCTCACAGCGGGACGGGCTCTCCTACAATGAGCAGTTCTTC.

The chain recombines TRBV5-6 with TRBJ1-4; TRBD1 aligns across 7 bases. This CDR3 is 15 amino acids long. J lost 8 bases, V lost 4 bases, and 11 bases had no gene match. CDR1 SGHDT and CDR2 YYEEEE come from the germline V gene. The CDR3 coding sequence is TGTGCCAGCAGCACAACAGGGGAAACCGGAGAAAAACTGTTTTTT. As protein: CASSTTGETGEKLFF.

This chain uses TRBV5-1 with TRBJ2-5; 10 bases line up with TRBD2. Germline lookup yields CDR1 SGHRS and CDR2 YFSETQ. V lost 3 bases and J lost 6; bases outside the gene matches: 5. The CDR3 contains 14 residues. The CDR3 sequence is CASSYGTSEQTQYF. The CDR3 bases are TGCGCCAGCAGCTACGGGACTAGCGAACAGACCCAGTACTTC. Full variable domain (rest looked up from reference TRBV5-1 and TRBJ2-5): KAGVTQTPRYLIKTRGQQVTLSCSPISGHRSVSWYQQTPGQGLQFLFEYFSETQRNKGNFPGRFSGRQFSNSRSEMNVSTLELGDSALYLCASSYGTSEQTQYFGPGTRLLVL.

This clone was observed a handful of times. This chain joins TRBV7-9 and TRBJ1-1; D gene uncertain. This CDR3 comprises 14 residues. The V end was cut by 5 bases, the J end by 1 base, with 11 bases between. Per the germline V gene, CDR1 is SEHNR and CDR2 is FQNEAQ (reference sequence). CDR3 amino acids: CASSASVGNTEAFF. CDR3 coding DNA: TGTGCCAGCAGCGCATCGGTCGGGAACACTGAAGCTTTCTTT.

The rearrangement links TRBV19 to TRBJ2-2, with a possible D match to TRBD2 (5 bases). Germline-derived CDR1 and CDR2 are LNHDA and SQIVND (reference sequence). CDR3 length: 14 amino acids. Trimming took off 5 bases at V and 1 base at J, with 8 bases between the two ends. The CDR3 DNA sequence: TGTGCCAGTAGTTACGGGATGAACACCGGGGAGCTGTTTTTT. Translation gives CASSYGMNTGELFF. Using reference TRBV19 and TRBJ2-2 for the parts outside the CDR3, the full variable domain is DGGITQSPKYLFRKEGQNVTLSCEQNLNHDAMYWYRQDPGQGLRLIYYSQIVNDFQKGDIAEGYSVSREKKESFPLTVTSAQKNPTAFYLCASSYGMNTGELFFGEGSRLTVL.

This chain connects TRBV10-2 to TRBJ2-1; 8 bases are shared with TRBD2. Germline V gene sequence: CDR1 WSHSY, CDR2 SAAADI. This CDR3 comprises 15 residues. V shed 6 bases and J 2 bases; nucleotides not matched to a gene: 6. In nucleotides, the CDR3 is TGCGCCAGCAGATACGCGGGAGGCCCCTACAATGAGCAGTTCTTC. Translation: CASRYAGGPYNEQFF.

This clone was counted only a few times. CDR3 DNA: TGTGCCAGTAGGAGAAAAGCGAACACCGGGGAGCTGTTTTTT. Translated: CASRRKANTGELFF. This rearrangement joins TRBV19 to TRBJ2-2; the D is unclear. CDR3 size: 14 residues. V was trimmed by 6 bases and J by 0 bases, leaving 8 bases between them. Germline values: CDR1 LNHDA, CDR2 SQIVND (reference sequence).

Of note for this clone: The sample has other DNA sequences that encode this CDR3 too. The gene calls are TRBV5-4 and TRBJ2-3; D gene uncertain. The germline gives CDR1 SGHNT, CDR2 YYREEE (reference sequence). Trimming left V 4 bases short and J 1 base short, with 4 bases between. This CDR3 has 12 amino acids. The CDR3 sequence: CASSPGTDTQYF. In DNA, the CDR3 is TGTGCCAGCAGCCCGGGCACAGATACGCAGTATTTT.

The genes are TRBV27 and TRBJ2-1; 9 nucleotides match TRBD2. The CDR3 is 13 residues long. Germline trimming cut 2 bases from V and 9 bases from J; bases unmatched to any gene: 2. CDR1 and CDR2 (germline): MNHEY, SMNVEV (reference sequence). The CDR3 sequence is CASSLAGGGEQFF. The CDR3 bases are TGTGCCAGCAGTTTAGCGGGAGGGGGTGAGCAGTTCTTC.

The sample holds one count of this clone. This chain joins TRBV29-1 and TRBJ2-3; D uncertain. The CDR3 is 10 residues long. Germline CDR1 and CDR2: SQVTM and ANQGSEA. The CDR3 reads CRAGTDTQYF. The CDR3 coding sequence is TGCAGGGCTGGCACAGATACGCAGTATTTT.

J is TRBJ1-3 and V is TRBV21-1; TRBD1 was called by the table and not checked on the DNA. TRBV21-1 counts as a pseudogene. The CDR3 is 15 residues long. This CDR3 reads CASRNRLWGGNTIYF. The CDR3 DNA follows: TGTGCCAGCAGGAACAGGCTCTGGGGTGGAAACACCATATATTTT.

The V call is TRBV1, the J call TRBJ2-7; TRBD2 is the table's D call, not checked against the DNA. TRBV1 is a pseudogene locus. The CDR3 consists of 15 residues. In nucleotides, the CDR3 is TGCACCAGCAGCCAAGGGACTAGCGGATGGGGGGAGCAGTACGTC. Its translation is CTSSQGTSGWGEQYV.

This clone occurred once. The chain joins TRBV2 to TRBJ2-2, with a weak D call TRBD2 (6 bases). Trimming took 3 bases from V and 6 from J, leaving 11 bases between them. The germline V gene encodes CDR1 SNHLY and CDR2 FYNNEI. This CDR3 is 14 amino acids long. The CDR3 DNA follows: TGTGCCAGCAGTGAGGGAGGAGGGTCCGGGGAGCTGTTTTTT. Translated: CASSEGGGSGELFF.

The genes are TRBV5-1 and TRBJ2-7; D may be TRBD1 (5 bases). V was clipped by 0 bases and J by 2 bases, with 12 bases between them. In germline, CDR1 is SGHRS, CDR2 YFSETQ. The CDR3 extends over 15 amino acids. The CDR3 DNA reads as TGCGCCAGCAGCTTGGTGGGGCAGATTACCTACGAGCAGTACTTC. It yields the protein CASSLVGQITYEQYF. Combining the CDR3 with reference TRBV5-1 and TRBJ2-7 gives the whole variable domain KAGVTQTPRYLIKTRGQQVTLSCSPISGHRSVSWYQQTPGQGLQFLFEYFSETQRNKGNFPGRFSGRQFSNSRSEMNVSTLELGDSALYLCASSLVGQITYEQYFGPGTRLTVT.

The genes are TRBV10-2 and TRBJ2-1; 7 bases line up with TRBD1. V gave up 4 bases and J gave up 2 bases; unmatched junction bases: 5. The CDR3 is made up of 15 amino acids. CDR1 is WSHSY and CDR2 is SAAADI in the germline V gene. The CDR3: CASSVQDRTYNEQFF. The CDR3 bases are TGCGCCAGCAGTGTCCAGGACAGGACCTACAATGAGCAGTTCTTC.

This sequence joins TRBV5-1 and TRBJ1-1, with 9 bases matching TRBD1. Trimming took 5 bases from V and 4 from J; bases not matched to a gene: 9. CDR1 and CDR2 from the germline V gene are SGHRS and YFSETQ. This CDR3 is built from 15 residues. The CDR3 DNA reads as TGCGCCAGCAGGAAAGACAGGGGGGGTCGCACTGAAGCTTTCTTT. Its protein is CASRKDRGGRTEAFF.

The genes are TRBV23-1 and TRBJ2-1; the D gene is possibly TRBD1 (6 bases). TRBV23-1 is placed among ORFs of uncertain function. This CDR3 has 16 residues. Trimming removed 3 bases from V and 5 bases from J, with 17 bases in between. The CDR3 bases are TGCGCCAGCAGTCAGAGAAGGACAGCCGTCAACAATGAGCAGTTCTTC. The encoded protein is CASSQRRTAVNNEQFF.

This chain uses TRBV5-6 with TRBJ2-5, with 11 bases that match TRBD2. J lost 4 bases, V lost 4 bases, and 6 bases had no gene match. CDR3 size: 15 residues. The germline V gene encodes CDR1 SGHDT and CDR2 YYEEEE. This CDR3 reads CASSILAGVTETQYF. CDR3 nucleotide sequence: TGTGCCAGCAGCATACTAGCGGGAGTAACAGAGACCCAGTACTTC.

This rearrangement joins TRBV7-8 to TRBJ2-7; TRBD1 is a possible D gene (5 bases). Germline loops: CDR1 SGHVS, CDR2 FQNEAQ. The CDR3 length is 16 residues. The V end lost 0 bases, the J end lost 7 bases, and 19 bases lay between the germline ends. CDR3: CASSLAKGFFRWEQYV. In DNA, the CDR3 is TGTGCCAGCAGCTTAGCGAAGGGGTTCTTTCGCTGGGAGCAGTACGTC.

The chain has TRBV6-5 and TRBJ1-2; TRBD1 matches 11 bases. CDR1 MNHEY and CDR2 SVGAGI come from the germline V gene. The length of the CDR3 is 14 residues. V lost 7 bases to trimming and J lost 5 bases; unmatched junction nucleotides: 6. The CDR3 is CASTSDRGLYGYTF. The CDR3 DNA reads as TGTGCCAGCACCTCGGACAGGGGGCTTTATGGCTACACCTTC.

The CDR3 spells CASSYSTSGSPHEQFF. In DNA, the CDR3 is TGTGCCAGCAGTTACTCGACTAGCGGGAGCCCCCATGAGCAGTTCTTC. The gene calls are TRBV6-5 and TRBJ2-1; TRBD2 aligns across 12 bases. The CDR3 has 16 amino acids. The germline gives CDR1 MNHEY, CDR2 SVGAGI. V shed 0 bases and J 8 bases; nucleotides not matched to a gene: 5.

At least ten counts were recorded for this clone. V and J are TRBV19 and TRBJ1-5; 9 bases are a match to TRBD1. Trimming took 5 bases from V and 9 from J; bases not matched to a gene: 14. Germline V gene data show CDR1 as LNHDA and CDR2 as SQIVND (reference sequence). The CDR3 is made up of 16 amino acids. In DNA, the CDR3 is TGTGCCAGTAGTGGACGGCGGACAGGGGCCCACGGGCCCCAGCATTTT. Translated, it gives CASSGRRTGAHGPQHF.

This rearrangement joins TRBV7-2 to TRBJ1-1, with D possibly matching TRBD1 (5 bases). The CDR3 runs to 13 residues. Germline V gene data show CDR1 as SGHTA and CDR2 as FQGNSA. The V and J ends lost 0 bases and 8 bases respectively, with 10 bases between them. Here the CDR3 reads CASSLARRAEAFF. In nucleotides, the CDR3 is TGTGCCAGCAGCTTAGCGCGCAGGGCCGAAGCTTTCTTT.